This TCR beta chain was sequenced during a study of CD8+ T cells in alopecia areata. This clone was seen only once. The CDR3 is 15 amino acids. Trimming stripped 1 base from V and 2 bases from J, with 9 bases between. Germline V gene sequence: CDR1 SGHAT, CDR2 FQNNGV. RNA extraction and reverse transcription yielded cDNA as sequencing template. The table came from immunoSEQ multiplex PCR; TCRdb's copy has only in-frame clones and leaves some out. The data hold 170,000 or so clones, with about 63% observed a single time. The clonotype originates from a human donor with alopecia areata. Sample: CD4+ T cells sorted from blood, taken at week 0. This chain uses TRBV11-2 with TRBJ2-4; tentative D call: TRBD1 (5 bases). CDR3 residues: CASSLVQGSKNIQYF. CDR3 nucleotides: TGTGCCAGCAGCTTAGTGCAGGGATCCAAAAACATTCAGTACTTC.